These 27 T cell receptor beta chains originate from one sample sequenced in a study of cytomegalovirus exposure and HLA in healthy donors. Primers for the PCR totalled 60 Vbeta and 13 Jbeta. This table comes from immunoSEQ multiplex PCR, and its TCRdb copy is limited to in-frame clones, with some not included. The repertoire table contains just over 150,000 clones. Sequencing was done on a sample of PBMCs. Source of these receptors: a woman aged 60-70 years in good health and CMV-seronegative.

This chain uses TRBV19 with TRBJ1-5, with 8 bases aligning to TRBD1. This CDR3 has 17 amino acids. The V and J ends lost 0 bases and 4 bases, in that order; junction bases with no gene match: 8. The germline V gene has CDR1 LNHDA and CDR2 SQIVND (reference sequence). For the CDR3, the DNA is TGTGCCAGTAGTATAGATCGAGACAGGGGTCCGAATCAGCCCCAGCATTTT. Amino acid sequence: CASSIDRDRGPNQPQHF.

The chain combines TRBV11-2 with TRBJ2-7; TRBD2 agrees at 10 bases. From germline, CDR1 is SGHAT and CDR2 FQNNGV. With V trimmed by 0 bases and J by 12 bases, 5 bases remained unmatched. The CDR3 is 13 amino acids. The CDR3: CASSLDLSGRLYF. As DNA, the CDR3 is TGTGCCAGCAGCTTAGATCTTAGCGGGAGGTTGTACTTC. The entire variable domain, with the rest obtained from reference TRBV11-2 and TRBJ2-7, is as follows: EAGVAQSPRYKIIEKRQSVAFWCNPISGHATLYWYQQILGQGPKLLIQFQNNGVVDDSQLPKDRFSAERLKGVDSTLKIQPAKLEDSAVYLCASSLDLSGRLYFGPGTRLTVT.

The gene calls are TRBV6-1 and TRBJ1-1; possible D gene TRBD1, 5 bases. The CDR3 loop spans 14 amino acids. V shed 3 bases and J shed 6 bases, with 14 bases lying between them. Per the germline V gene, CDR1 is MNHNS and CDR2 is SASEGT. CDR3 coding DNA: TGTGCCAGCAGTGACTTAGGGGATTTGGCTGAAGCTTTCTTT. This codes for CASSDLGDLAEAFF.

This chain links TRBV4-3 with TRBJ1-3; D gene ambiguous. This CDR3 contains 17 residues. Trimming pared 1 base from V and 0 bases from J, leaving 13 bases between. CDR1 is LGHNA and CDR2 is YSLEER in the germline V gene. This CDR3 reads CASSQASRGNSGNTIYF. DNA of the CDR3: TGCGCCAGCAGCCAAGCCTCCCGGGGAAACTCTGGAAACACCATATATTTT.

The rearrangement links TRBV5-1 to TRBJ2-3, with D maybe TRBD2 (5 bases). V was clipped by 0 bases and J by 0 bases, with 14 bases between them. The CDR3 totals 17 residues. Per the germline V gene, CDR1 is SGHRS and CDR2 is YFSETQ. The CDR3 here is CASSLVGSWESTDTQYF. CDR3 nucleotide sequence: TGCGCCAGCAGCTTGGTTGGTTCATGGGAGAGCACAGATACGCAGTATTTT.

The rearrangement links TRBV5-1 to TRBJ2-7, with 16 bases fitting TRBD2. The CDR3 length is 18 residues. V trimming: 5 bases; J trimming: 0 bases; junction bases outside the gene matches: 8. Per the germline V gene, CDR1 is SGHRS and CDR2 is YFSETQ. CDR3 loop: CASRKGLAGGTSSYEQYF. CDR3 in DNA: TGCGCCAGCAGAAAGGGACTAGCGGGAGGGACTAGCTCCTACGAGCAGTACTTC.

This chain uses TRBV6-5 with TRBJ1-2, with 9 nucleotides matching TRBD1. J was trimmed by 4 bases and V by 0 bases; bases with no gene match: 3. The germline V gene encodes CDR1 MNHEY and CDR2 SVGAGI. The CDR3 sequence is 15 residues long. CDR3 in DNA: TGTGCCAGCAGTTACTCCACAGGGGGCAGCTATGGCTACACCTTC. This codes for CASSYSTGGSYGYTF.

CDR3 in DNA: TGTGCCAGCACTCACAATGAGCAGTTCTTC. Encoded protein: CASTHNEQFF. The chain combines TRBV5-5 with TRBJ2-1; D is ambiguous. Germline V gives CDR1 SGHKS, CDR2 YYEKEE (reference sequence). This CDR3 region has 10 residues. V was clipped by 6 bases and J by 5 bases, with 3 bases between them.

CDR3 residues: CASSPVSGGNNEQFF. The CDR3 nucleotides read TGTGCCAGCAGCCCCGTTAGCGGGGGTAACAATGAGCAGTTCTTC. The chain joins TRBV4-2 to TRBJ2-1; 9 bases map to TRBD2. Germline trimming cut 4 bases from V and 5 bases from J; bases unmatched to any gene: 6. Germline V gene lookup returns CDR1 LGHNA and CDR2 YNFKEQ. This CDR3 has 15 residues.

This sequence joins TRBV6-5 and TRBJ2-4; D possibly corresponds to TRBD1 (6 bases). Germline V lookup: CDR1 MNHEY, CDR2 SVGAGI. There are 15 residues in the CDR3. With 6 bases removed from V and 5 bases from J, the gap between germline ends came to 17 bases. The DNA for the CDR3 is TGTGCCAGCAGCCCCTCAGGGGCGCGGGAAAACATTCAGTACTTC. Its translation: CASSPSGARENIQYF.

V is TRBV5-1 and J is TRBJ1-1; 7 positions match TRBD1. The germline CDR1 and CDR2 sequences are SGHRS and YFSETQ. Trimming cost V 4 bases and J 0 bases; bases outside gene matches: 6. CDR3 length equals 15 residues. The CDR3, as DNA: TGCGCCAGCAGCCTGGGAGACAGGGTGAACACTGAAGCTTTCTTT. Translating it yields CASSLGDRVNTEAFF.

V is TRBV5-1 and J is TRBJ2-5; 9 nucleotides agree with TRBD1. After removal of 4 bases from V and 5 bases from J, the junction contained 9 bases not matched to a gene. CDR1 is SGHRS, CDR2 YFSETQ, per germline. The CDR3 consists of 15 residues. In nucleotides, the CDR3 is TGCGCCAGCAGCCCAACTGGACAGGGGAGGGAGACCCAGTACTTC. Protein product: CASSPTGQGRETQYF.

The chain joins TRBV9 to TRBJ2-5; a weak D match, TRBD2 (5 bases). The CDR3 extends over 14 amino acids. Germline V CDR1 and CDR2: SGDLS, YYNGEE. V dropped 3 bases and J dropped 1 base, with 10 bases sitting between them. The CDR3 is CASSAPSSQETQYF. The CDR3 nucleotides read TGTGCCAGCAGCGCCCCTAGCTCCCAAGAGACCCAGTACTTC.

This chain's CDR3 is CASSKPGMGWFF. CDR3 coding DNA: TGCGCCAGCAGCAAACCAGGGATGGGCTGGTTCTTC. This chain links TRBV10-1 with TRBJ2-1; tentative D call: TRBD1 (5 bases). V dropped 6 bases and J dropped 15 bases, with 18 bases sitting between them. CDR1 and CDR2 from the germline V gene are WNHNN and SYGVQD (reference sequence). This CDR3 is 12 amino acids long.

The V and J genes are TRBV10-3 and TRBJ1-1; 7 bases are a match to TRBD1. CDR3 size: 12 residues. V lost 10 bases to trimming and J lost 1 base; unmatched junction nucleotides: 3. From germline, CDR1 is ENHRY and CDR2 SYGVKD. The CDR3 protein is CATRTGNTEAFF. DNA of the CDR3: TGTGCCACCCGGACAGGGAACACTGAAGCTTTCTTT.

The V and J genes are TRBV9 and TRBJ1-4; a weak D match, TRBD1 (5 bases). V lost 1 base, J lost 0 bases, and 10 bases lay in between. The CDR3 contains 16 residues. From germline, CDR1 is SGDLS and CDR2 YYNGEE. As DNA, the CDR3 is TGTGCCAGCAGCGTACTTCCGGACACAACTAATGAAAAACTGTTTTTT. Protein product: CASSVLPDTTNEKLFF.

The rearrangement joins TRBV19 to TRBJ2-5; TRBD1 is a possible D gene (6 bases). The better agreement between TRBJ2-7 and the DNA end casts doubt on the J call. Germline assignment: CDR1 LNHDA and CDR2 SQIVND (reference sequence). This CDR3 region has 13 residues. The CDR3 is CASTKGVSYEQYF. The DNA of the CDR3 is TGTGCCAGCACCAAGGGGGTCTCCTACGAGCAGTACTTC.

V usage is TRBV19 and J usage is TRBJ2-6; 7 bases match TRBD1. V was clipped by 4 bases and J by 1 base; unmatched bases: 7. The CDR3 covers 17 residues. Germline V gene sequence: CDR1 LNHDA, CDR2 SQIVND (reference sequence). The CDR3 region is CASSKRTGTSGANVLTF. Written as DNA, the CDR3 is TGTGCCAGTAGTAAAAGGACAGGTACTTCTGGGGCCAACGTCCTGACTTTC.

For the CDR3, the DNA is TGTGCCAGTAGTATAGATCTAGGGAGTTATCAGCCCCAGCATTTT. Translating gives CASSIDLGSYQPQHF. The V gene is TRBV19, the J gene TRBJ1-5; unclear D gene. The V and J ends lost 0 bases and 5 bases respectively, with 11 bases between them. The CDR3 covers 15 residues. Germline V CDR1 and CDR2: LNHDA, SQIVND (reference sequence).

This chain links TRBV6-6 with TRBJ2-5, with D maybe TRBD1 (5 bases). Trimming took 0 bases from V and 5 from J, leaving 13 bases between them. Germline CDR1 and CDR2: MNHNY and SVGAGI (reference sequence). This CDR3 has 15 residues. CDR3 sequence: CASSYSLGVLETQYF. The CDR3 DNA follows: TGTGCCAGCAGTTACTCGTTAGGGGTGTTGGAGACCCAGTACTTC.

In nucleotides, the CDR3 is TGTGCCAGCAGCAACCGGGACAGGGGGTTGGGGTCACCCCTCCACTTT. Protein product: CASSNRDRGLGSPLHF. The V and J genes are TRBV5-6 and TRBJ1-6; 11 bases are a match to TRBD1. J was trimmed by 10 bases and V by 4 bases; bases with no gene match: 10. Germline V CDR1 and CDR2: SGHDT, YYEEEE. The CDR3 totals 16 residues.

The V call is TRBV5-4, the J call TRBJ2-5; 10 nucleotides agree with TRBD2. Trimming cost V 5 bases and J 0 bases; bases outside gene matches: 4. The germline gives CDR1 SGHNT, CDR2 YYREEE (reference sequence). This CDR3 region has 15 residues. CDR3 in DNA: TGTGCCAGCAGGCGGACTAGCGGAAACCAAGAGACCCAGTACTTC. It encodes CASRRTSGNQETQYF.

The rearrangement links TRBV7-9 to TRBJ2-3; D possibly corresponds to TRBD1 (6 bases). Between the trimmed V and J ends, which lost 4 bases and 2 bases, there was a span of 10 bases. This CDR3 is built from 14 residues. Germline V lookup: CDR1 SEHNR, CDR2 FQNEAQ (reference sequence). The CDR3 spells CASSYGQTTDTQYF. CDR3 in DNA: TGTGCCAGCAGCTACGGACAGACCACAGATACGCAGTATTTT.

The chain combines TRBV2 with TRBJ2-1; 7 positions agree with TRBD2. V lost 8 bases, J lost 0 bases, and 7 bases stayed unmatched. The CDR3 runs 15 residues. CDR1 and CDR2 from the germline V gene are SNHLY and FYNNEI. The CDR3 nucleotides read TGTGCCAGCCCTCTAGCGGCAAGCTCCTACAATGAGCAGTTCTTC. Amino acids: CASPLAASSYNEQFF.

V usage is TRBV5-1 and J usage is TRBJ2-2; TRBD2 aligns across 11 bases. There are 16 residues in the CDR3. The ends lost 4 bases at V and 4 bases at J; junction bases unmatched: 6. Per the germline V gene, CDR1 is SGHRS and CDR2 is YFSETQ. CDR3: CASSNIAGGSTGELFF. CDR3 coding DNA: TGCGCCAGCAGCAATATAGCGGGAGGGTCCACCGGGGAGCTGTTTTTT.

V gene TRBV9 combines with J gene TRBJ1-3; D possibly corresponds to TRBD1 (6 bases). The germline V gene has CDR1 SGDLS and CDR2 YYNGEE. Trimming took 5 bases from V and 1 from J, leaving 10 bases between them. This CDR3 has 14 residues. Here the CDR3 DNA reads TGTGCCAGCAGGTCGACAGGATCTGGAAACACCATATATTTT. As protein: CASRSTGSGNTIYF.

The genes are TRBV11-2 and TRBJ1-1; D is perhaps TRBD1 (6 bases). The germline gives CDR1 SGHAT, CDR2 FQNNGV. V lost 5 bases and J lost 2, with 9 bases in between. The CDR3 contains 13 residues. This chain's CDR3 is CASSQDRNTEAFF. CDR3 coding DNA: TGTGCCAGCAGCCAGGACAGAAACACTGAAGCTTTCTTT.